The sequence of this TCR beta chain was determined in a study of blood T cell repertoires in COVID-19 (dated by TCRdb to 2020 to 2021). In the study overall: The collaborator samples originated in the United States, Italy and Spain and spanned the acute and convalescent phases of COVID-19. The prospective study material was composed of cDNA or gDNA derived from T cells, B-cell-depleted T cells, or PBMCs. Deeply sampled blood TCRbeta repertoires from subjects exposed to, actively infected with, or recovered from COVID-19 were included in the dataset. The repertoires were released in a freely available public database intended as a resource for research on the immune response to SARS-CoV-2. Samples were obtained from the ongoing ImmuneRACE study (first 160 participants) and from over 1,000 subjects provided by 6 global collaborators. The sample metadata nearly always contained a de-identified subject ID, COVID-19 status, age in years and sex. Where HLA class I and class II types were available, the types were taken from metadata supplied by the sample provider, not from assay-based typing. Study-level results and caveats: Clinical and demographic metadata were provided uncurated, with the amount varying by source and participant.

Collaborating institutions collected whole blood in K2EDTA tubes following their own protocols. For TCRbeta analysis, collaborators shipped samples in one of three forms: frozen whole blood, isolated PBMCs, or DNA extracted from either of those sample types. To note about this clone: What antigen it recognizes has not been identified. Base qualities were left out, and no much larger clone turns up one base away.

Per the germline V gene, MNHEY is the CDR1 and SVGAGI is the CDR2. The CDR3 numbers 14 residues from cysteine through phenylalanine. The CDR3 DNA has 42 bases and is translated from base 1. Cut back by 5 bases and 0 bases, the V and J ends lie 8 bases apart. The immunoSEQ Assay, a bias-controlled multiplex PCR, was used to amplify TCRbeta CDR3 regions from genomic DNA. In the source study's methods: The number of nucleated cells in each sample was estimated from the amplification of reference gene primers within the assay. To quantify the absolute abundance of each unique TCRbeta CDR3 rearrangement, sequence reads were collapsed and filtered. For each sample, productive Simpson clonality was calculated as the square root of Simpson's diversity index over productive rearrangements. Held by TCRdb, this immuneACCESS table contains in-frame sequences only and omits some clones. Under half of the omission traces to an unresolved V gene where checked; the cause of the rest is unknown. V and J calls and clone size are copied from that table; D and trimming were computed from the DNA. Within this sample are under 85,000 clones, with around 80% of them counted one time only. 15% to 18% of the sample comes from the top ten.

Here the chain combines TRBV6-5 and TRBJ1-3; TRBD1 is perhaps the D gene, given 5 matching bases. The specimen sequenced was peripheral blood. The clonotype originates from a man older than 75 with acute or convalescent COVID-19. The DNA sequence is TGTGCCAGCAGTCAAAGGGGCTCTGGAAACACCATATATTTT. The translation is CASSQRGSGNTIYF.